The rows below give T cell receptor beta chains drawn from one sample of a study of shared clonotypes between healthy human individuals. Data came from immunoSEQ multiplex PCR; TCRdb stores just in-frame clones and leaves some out. Here the sample spans around 2,000,000 clones, roughly 94% being singletons. The sequenced material came from naive CD4+ T cells sorted from blood. The receptors stem from a man younger than 35 in good health. Both conserved end residues are part of each CDR3. The D gene is left open where the match is weak. Clone size, where shown, is once, few, many, or a class for clones that have expanded.

CDR3aa: CAISGSGLLNTGELFF; CDR3nt: TGTGCCATCAGTGGTAGCGGGCTTTTGAACACCGGGGAGCTGTTTTTT; abundance: NA; j_gene: TRBJ2-2; d_gene: TRBD2; v_gene: TRBV10-3
CDR3aa: CASSLSEGARQPQHF; CDR3nt: TGTGCCAGCAGCCTCAGTGAGGGGGCAAGGCAGCCCCAGCATTTT; abundance: NA; j_gene: TRBJ1-5; d_gene: TRBD1; v_gene: TRBV7-8
CDR3aa: CASSPGPGTVSYEQYF; CDR3nt: TGTGCCAGCAGCCCTGGTCCCGGGACAGTATCCTACGAGCAGTACTTC; abundance: NA; j_gene: TRBJ2-7; d_gene: TRBD1; v_gene: TRBV7-2
CDR3aa: CASSFWPSGANVLTF; CDR3nt: TGTGCCAGCAGCTTCTGGCCCTCTGGGGCCAACGTCCTGACTTTC; abundance: NA; j_gene: TRBJ2-6; d_gene: NA; v_gene: TRBV7-9
CDR3aa: CASNRDGNPYNSPLHF; CDR3nt: TGCGCCAGTAATAGGGACGGGAACCCCTATAATTCACCCCTCCACTTT; abundance: NA; j_gene: TRBJ1-6; d_gene: NA; v_gene: TRBV5-1
CDR3aa: CASSLTSGIYNEQFF; CDR3nt: TGTGCCAGCAGCTTAACTAGCGGGATTTACAATGAGCAGTTCTTC; abundance: NA; j_gene: TRBJ2-1; d_gene: TRBD2; v_gene: TRBV7-8
CDR3aa: CASSLINSNQPQHF; CDR3nt: TGTGCCAGCAGCTTAATCAATAGCAATCAGCCCCAGCATTTT; abundance: NA; j_gene: TRBJ1-5; d_gene: NA; v_gene: TRBV7-2
CDR3aa: CASSFRIQSGTDTQYF; CDR3nt: TGTGCCAGCAGCTTTCGAATTCAGTCGGGCACAGATACGCAGTATTTT; abundance: NA; j_gene: TRBJ2-3; d_gene: NA; v_gene: TRBV11-2
CDR3aa: CASSLRDRDTEAFF; CDR3nt: TGTGCCAGTAGCCTCCGGGACAGGGATACTGAAGCTTTCTTT; abundance: NA; j_gene: TRBJ1-1; d_gene: TRBD1; v_gene: TRBV19
CDR3aa: CSVSAGSLFGYTF; CDR3nt: TGCAGCGTTTCTGCTGGGAGTCTGTTTGGCTACACCTTC; abundance: NA; j_gene: TRBJ1-2; d_gene: NA; v_gene: TRBV29-1
CDR3aa: CAAVRGFSGNTIYF; CDR3nt: TGTGCCGCCGTTAGGGGTTTCTCTGGAAACACCATATATTTT; abundance: once; j_gene: TRBJ1-3; d_gene: NA; v_gene: TRBV6-1
CDR3aa: CASRDRASYNEQFF; CDR3nt: TGTGCCAGCAGAGACAGGGCATCCTACAATGAGCAGTTCTTC; abundance: NA; j_gene: TRBJ2-1; d_gene: TRBD1; v_gene: TRBV28
CDR3aa: CASSSGLAGAEQYF; CDR3nt: TGTGCCAGCAGTTCGGGACTAGCGGGAGCCGAGCAGTACTTC; abundance: NA; j_gene: TRBJ2-7; d_gene: TRBD2; v_gene: TRBV6-6
CDR3aa: CSVGLSYEQYF; CDR3nt: TGCAGCGTGGGCCTCTCCTACGAGCAGTACTTC; abundance: NA; j_gene: TRBJ2-7; d_gene: NA; v_gene: TRBV29-1
CDR3aa: CASSLQGIDSPLHF; CDR3nt: TGCGCCAGCAGCTTACAGGGGATAGATTCACCCCTCCACTTT; abundance: NA; j_gene: TRBJ1-6; d_gene: TRBD1; v_gene: TRBV5-1
CDR3aa: CASSEGNTGELFF; CDR3nt: TGCGCCAGCAGTGAAGGAAACACCGGGGAGCTGTTTTTT; abundance: NA; j_gene: TRBJ2-2; d_gene: NA; v_gene: TRBV10-1
CDR3aa: CASSYSSGGSYEQYF; CDR3nt: TGTGCCAGCAGTTACTCTAGCGGGGGAAGCTACGAGCAGTACTTC; abundance: NA; j_gene: TRBJ2-7; d_gene: TRBD2; v_gene: TRBV6-6
CDR3aa: CASRGTGLSYEQYF; CDR3nt: TGTGCCAGCAGGGGGACAGGCCTCTCCTACGAGCAGTACTTC; abundance: many; j_gene: TRBJ2-7; d_gene: TRBD1; v_gene: TRBV6-5
CDR3aa: CASSDGGKPQHF; CDR3nt: TGTGCCAGCAGTGACGGGGGCAAGCCCCAGCATTTT; abundance: NA; j_gene: TRBJ1-5; d_gene: NA; v_gene: TRBV2
CDR3aa: CASTPGGGLGEKLFF; CDR3nt: TGTGCCAGCACCCCCGGGGGGGGATTAGGGGAAAAACTGTTTTTT; abundance: NA; j_gene: TRBJ1-4; d_gene: NA; v_gene: TRBV28
CDR3aa: CASSLRGQGLGETQYF; CDR3nt: TGCGCCAGCAGCTTGAGGGGACAGGGTCTTGGGGAGACCCAGTACTTC; abundance: NA; j_gene: TRBJ2-5; d_gene: TRBD1; v_gene: TRBV5-1
CDR3aa: CASSEAGRGLGYTF; CDR3nt: TGTGCCAGCAGTGAAGCGGGAAGGGGGCTTGGCTACACCTTC; abundance: NA; j_gene: TRBJ1-2; d_gene: TRBD1; v_gene: TRBV6-1
CDR3aa: CASSPGPEGNQPQHF; CDR3nt: TGCGCCAGCAGCCCGGGGCCCGAAGGAAATCAGCCCCAGCATTTT; abundance: NA; j_gene: TRBJ1-5; d_gene: NA; v_gene: TRBV5-1
CDR3aa: CASSQVIGSNQPQHF; CDR3nt: TGTGCCAGCAGCCAAGTCATAGGTAGCAATCAGCCCCAGCATTTT; abundance: NA; j_gene: TRBJ1-5; d_gene: NA; v_gene: TRBV14
CDR3aa: CASSLGLGGLYNEQFF; CDR3nt: TGTGCCAGCAGCTTAGGTCTTGGGGGCCTCTACAATGAGCAGTTCTTC; abundance: NA; j_gene: TRBJ2-1; d_gene: NA; v_gene: TRBV11-1
CDR3aa: CASSRTSGTDYEQYF; CDR3nt: TGCGCCAGCAGCCGGACTAGCGGGACCGACTACGAGCAGTACTTC; abundance: NA; j_gene: TRBJ2-7; d_gene: TRBD2; v_gene: TRBV4-1
CDR3aa: CASSLRGETQYF; CDR3nt: TGTGCCAGCAGCCTCAGGGGGGAGACCCAGTACTTC; abundance: NA; j_gene: TRBJ2-5; d_gene: TRBD1; v_gene: TRBV6-1
CDR3aa: CASSLEATDTQYF; CDR3nt: TGCGCCAGCAGCTTGGAGGCCACAGATACGCAGTATTTT; abundance: NA; j_gene: TRBJ2-3; d_gene: NA; v_gene: TRBV5-1
CDR3aa: CAWTRGLTDTQYF; CDR3nt: TGTGCCTGGACCAGGGGGTTGACGGATACGCAGTATTTT; abundance: once; j_gene: TRBJ2-3; d_gene: TRBD1; v_gene: TRBV30
CDR3aa: CAWDSSGIFREAFF; CDR3nt: TGTGCCTGGGACTCTTCCGGGATTTTCAGGGAAGCTTTCTTT; abundance: NA; j_gene: TRBJ1-1; d_gene: NA; v_gene: TRBV30
CDR3aa: CSVVTGWNTEAFF; CDR3nt: TGCAGCGTTGTGACAGGGTGGAACACTGAAGCTTTCTTT; abundance: NA; j_gene: TRBJ1-1; d_gene: TRBD1; v_gene: TRBV29-1
CDR3aa: CSRLTGTGIDYGYTF; CDR3nt: TGTTCCAGATTGACAGGGACAGGGATAGACTATGGCTACACCTTC; abundance: NA; j_gene: TRBJ1-2; d_gene: TRBD1; v_gene: TRBV6-4
CDR3aa: CASSYRTDYGYTF; CDR3nt: TGTGCCAGCAGTTACAGGACGGATTATGGCTACACCTTC; abundance: NA; j_gene: TRBJ1-2; d_gene: NA; v_gene: TRBV6-5
CDR3aa: CASRTQVSTDTQYF; CDR3nt: TGCGCCAGCAGAACCCAGGTTAGCACAGATACGCAGTATTTT; abundance: NA; j_gene: TRBJ2-3; d_gene: NA; v_gene: TRBV5-1
CDR3aa: CASSLILGSYEQYF; CDR3nt: TGTGCCAGCAGTTTAATACTAGGCTCCTACGAGCAGTACTTC; abundance: NA; j_gene: TRBJ2-7; d_gene: NA; v_gene: TRBV28
CDR3aa: CASRGDRGPGNTIYF; CDR3nt: TGCGCCAGCAGAGGGGACAGGGGGCCTGGAAACACCATATATTTT; abundance: NA; j_gene: TRBJ1-3; d_gene: TRBD1; v_gene: TRBV5-1
CDR3aa: CAWSVLRGENSPLHF; CDR3nt: TGTGCCTGGAGTGTTCTCAGGGGGGAAAATTCACCCCTCCACTTT; abundance: NA; j_gene: TRBJ1-6; d_gene: TRBD1; v_gene: TRBV30
CDR3aa: CASSLVGTSGITDTQYF; CDR3nt: TGTGCCAGCAGCTTAGTAGGGACTAGCGGGATCACAGATACGCAGTATTTT; abundance: NA; j_gene: TRBJ2-3; d_gene: TRBD2; v_gene: TRBV7-9
CDR3aa: CASSPTGLAGVETQYF; CDR3nt: TGTGCCAGCAGCCCGACCGGACTAGCGGGGGTAGAGACCCAGTACTTC; abundance: NA; j_gene: TRBJ2-5; d_gene: TRBD2; v_gene: TRBV11-3
CDR3aa: CASSWDFQETQYF; CDR3nt: TGTGCCAGCAGCTGGGACTTCCAAGAGACCCAGTACTTC; abundance: once; j_gene: TRBJ2-5; d_gene: NA; v_gene: TRBV25-1
CDR3aa: CASSIGRQGPTGELFF; CDR3nt: TGTGCCAGTAGTATCGGTAGACAGGGCCCCACCGGGGAGCTGTTTTTT; abundance: NA; j_gene: TRBJ2-2; d_gene: TRBD1; v_gene: TRBV19
CDR3aa: CASSYSVQAGPYEQYF; CDR3nt: TGTGCCAGCAGTTACTCAGTTCAGGCCGGTCCCTACGAGCAGTACTTC; abundance: NA; j_gene: TRBJ2-7; d_gene: NA; v_gene: TRBV6-5
CDR3aa: CSVDEDSSGNTIYF; CDR3nt: TGCAGCGTTGATGAAGACAGCTCTGGAAACACCATATATTTT; abundance: NA; j_gene: TRBJ1-3; d_gene: NA; v_gene: TRBV29-1
CDR3aa: CASSSIGDRGAGGTQYF; CDR3nt: TGTGCCAGCAGTTCCATTGGGGACAGGGGGGCAGGTGGGACCCAGTACTTC; abundance: once; j_gene: TRBJ2-5; d_gene: TRBD1; v_gene: TRBV28
CDR3aa: CASSQGPILAGGGYNEQFF; CDR3nt: TGCGCCAGCAGCCAAGGACCCATCTTAGCGGGAGGAGGGTACAATGAGCAGTTCTTC; abundance: NA; j_gene: TRBJ2-1; d_gene: TRBD2; v_gene: TRBV4-1
CDR3aa: CASSRRDRETDEQYF; CDR3nt: TGTGCCAGCTCACGCCGGGACAGGGAGACCGACGAGCAGTACTTC; abundance: NA; j_gene: TRBJ2-7; d_gene: TRBD1; v_gene: TRBV18
CDR3aa: CASSLPFATEQYF; CDR3nt: TGTGCCAGCAGCTTGCCCTTTGCGACCGAGCAGTACTTC; abundance: NA; j_gene: TRBJ2-7; d_gene: NA; v_gene: TRBV7-8
CDR3aa: CASSPGWAGVAGHLPEQYF; CDR3nt: TGTGCCAGCAGCCCAGGATGGGCCGGGGTAGCGGGACACCTCCCCGAGCAGTACTTC; abundance: NA; j_gene: TRBJ2-7; d_gene: TRBD2; v_gene: TRBV7-2
CDR3aa: CASSLGDRGLNEQFF; CDR3nt: TGCGCCAGCAGCTTGGGGGACAGGGGGCTCAATGAGCAGTTCTTC; abundance: once; j_gene: TRBJ2-1; d_gene: TRBD1; v_gene: TRBV5-1
CDR3aa: CAISAPSGAGTDTQYF; CDR3nt: TGTGCCATCAGTGCGCCCAGCGGGGCTGGCACAGATACGCAGTATTTT; abundance: NA; j_gene: TRBJ2-3; d_gene: TRBD2; v_gene: TRBV10-3
CDR3aa: CASSGGGTSGTGYNEQFF; CDR3nt: TGTGCCAGCAGTGGTGGGGGGACTAGCGGGACAGGCTACAATGAGCAGTTCTTC; abundance: NA; j_gene: TRBJ2-1; d_gene: TRBD2; v_gene: TRBV6-1